Shown below are 7 T cell receptor beta chains from a single sample sequenced in a study of T cell repertoires in cytomegalovirus infection. Each CDR3 protein gets one entry after TCRdb re-called the reads with MiXCR. The table lists 200,000 or so distinct CDR3 sequences, under 30% of them singletons, with under 35% in the top ten. Material: PBMCs. These receptors originate from a human donor in good health (CMV status not recorded). Some clones in this sample may be carry-over from other donors' samples.

The chain recombines TRBV6-1 with TRBJ2-2; 7 bases line up with TRBD2. Trimming took 8 bases from V and 2 from J; bases not matched to a gene: 8. Germline lookup yields CDR1 MNHNS and CDR2 SASEGT. The CDR3 runs to 15 residues. CDR3 sequence reads: CASRNLAANTGELFF. CDR3 nucleotide sequence: TGTGCCAGCCGCAATCTAGCGGCCAACACCGGGGAGCTGTTTTTT.

The chain links TRBV14 to TRBJ2-1; 8 nucleotides line up with TRBD2. CDR1 is SGHDN and CDR2 is FVKESK in the germline V gene. The J segment lost 9 bases and the V segment lost 4 bases, leaving 5 bases of the junction unmatched. The CDR3 consists of 13 residues. The CDR3 loop reads CASSPDGTSEQFF. CDR3 in DNA: TGTGCCAGCAGCCCGGACGGGACTAGTGAGCAGTTCTTC.

The chain combines TRBV5-1 with TRBJ1-4; no clear D gene. V was clipped by 0 bases and J by 0 bases, with 12 bases between them. The CDR3 covers 17 residues. CDR1 and CDR2 (germline): SGHRS, YFSETQ. DNA of the CDR3: TGCGCCAGCAGCTTGGCAGACGGCCCTTCAACTAATGAAAAACTGTTTTTT. Protein sequence: CASSLADGPSTNEKLFF.

This chain links TRBV7-8 with TRBJ1-3; a possible D gene is TRBD1 (6 bases). CDR1 and CDR2 from the germline V gene are SGHVS and FQNEAQ. The CDR3 is made up of 16 amino acids. V lost 4 bases and J lost 0, with 13 bases in between. The CDR3 reads CASSSQGPISGNTIYF. The CDR3, as DNA: TGTGCCAGCAGCTCTCAGGGGCCGATCTCTGGAAACACCATATATTTT.

V usage is TRBV19 and J usage is TRBJ1-1, with 11 bases that match TRBD1. The CDR3 is 15 amino acids. Unmatched junction bases numbered 4, after V lost 6 bases and J lost 1 base. Looked up from germline, CDR1 is LNHDA and CDR2 is SQIVND (reference sequence). This chain's CDR3 is CASRRDRGTNTEAFF. CDR3 DNA: TGTGCCAGTAGAAGGGACAGGGGGACGAACACTGAAGCTTTCTTT.

At least ten counts were recorded for this clonotype. The CDR3 spells CASSLAKSSYNEQFF. In DNA form, the CDR3 reads TGTGCCAGCAGCTTAGCCAAAAGCTCCTACAATGAGCAGTTCTTC. The chain carries TRBV7-2 and TRBJ2-1; D gene unclear. V gave up 0 bases and J gave up 0 bases, with 6 bases separating them. This CDR3 comprises 15 residues. Germline V lookup: CDR1 SGHTA, CDR2 FQGNSA.

Ten or more counts support this clonotype. The rearrangement joins TRBV7-8 to TRBJ2-7; possibly TRBD2 for D (5 bases). Trimming left V 3 bases short and J 6 bases short, with 9 bases between. Germline CDR1 and CDR2: SGHVS and FQNEAQ. This CDR3 has 12 amino acids. CDR3 sequence: CASSLSLGEQYF. In DNA form, the CDR3 reads TGTGCCAGCAGCTTGTCACTAGGCGAGCAGTACTTC.